This entry lists 23 T cell receptor beta chains sequenced from one sample in a study of T cell clusters in autoimmune cytopenias. TRB was amplified from about 260 ng of peripheral blood genomic DNA per sample. TRB rearrangements were amplified by touch-down multiplex PCR with mixed TRB-A/B primers. With the multiplex PCR reads reprocessed, TCRdb shows one record per CDR3 protein and no DNA. This listing includes roughly 5,000 distinct CDR3 sequences. Input material: peripheral blood. The receptors were sampled from a human donor with an autoimmune cytopenia or autoimmune hepatitis (not recorded which).

The chain employs TRBV18 and TRBJ2-7; no DNA is available, so the TRBD2 call from TCRdb remains unchecked. This CDR3 has 13 residues. From germline, CDR1 is KGHSH and CDR2 LQKENI. The CDR3: CASSPGGDLEQYF.

This clonotype ranks as medium-sized in terms of frequency. The chain links TRBV18 to TRBJ1-1. The germline CDR1 and CDR2 sequences are KGHSH and LQKENI. This CDR3 contains 14 residues. This CDR3 is CASSPPEGNTEAFF.

The chain joins TRBV6-2 or TRBV6-3 to TRBJ1-1; with no DNA, the TCRdb D assignment of TRBD1 cannot be verified. Per germline, CDR1 MNHEY and CDR2 SVGEGT. This CDR3 is built from 14 residues. CDR3 in amino acids: CASSFSLWAGEAFF.

This clonotype is deemed medium-sized by its frequency. The CDR3 loop reads CASSLGTGGGSPLHF. The chain recombines TRBV7-6 with TRBJ1-6; without DNA, the TCRdb call of TRBD1 cannot be checked. This CDR3 region has 15 residues. Germline V gene lookup returns CDR1 SGHVS and CDR2 FNYEAQ.

This clonotype is deemed medium-sized (0.01 to 0.1%) by its frequency. The rearrangement joins TRBV19 to TRBJ1-2; TCRdb's D call of TRBD1 is untestable without DNA. Germline V gene sequence: CDR1 LNHDA, CDR2 SQIVND (reference sequence). This CDR3 has 15 amino acids. This CDR3 reads CASSRSGQGNYGYTF.

The chain is built from TRBV20-1 and TRBJ1-1. Germline loops: CDR1 DFQATT, CDR2 SNEGSKA (reference sequence). The CDR3 length is 18 residues. This chain's CDR3 is CSASRQTDIGVNTAEAFF.

V usage is TRBV15 and J usage is TRBJ2-5. The CDR3 runs 12 residues. Per germline, CDR1 LNHNV and CDR2 YYDKDF (reference sequence). The CDR3 sequence is CATSRGWETQYF.

Its frequency marks this clonotype as medium-sized. This chain links TRBV30 with TRBJ2-1. Germline lookup yields CDR1 GTSNPN and CDR2 SVGIG (reference sequence). There are 15 residues in the CDR3. The CDR3 protein is CAWTPVGLTYNEQFF.

The chain carries TRBV7-9 and TRBJ1-2; checking the TCRdb D call of TRBD1 is not possible without DNA. The CDR3 has 13 residues. The V gene's germline CDR1 is SEHNR and CDR2 FQNEAQ (reference sequence). CDR3 region: CASSLPGGRGYTF.

This clonotype is called medium-sized based on its frequency. The V and J genes are TRBV18 and TRBJ2-7; as DNA is missing, the TRBD2 call by TCRdb cannot be tested. The germline CDR1 and CDR2 sequences are KGHSH and LQKENI. This CDR3 contains 17 residues. The CDR3 reads CASSRKTSGRSFYEQYF. Combining the CDR3 with reference TRBV18 and TRBJ2-7 gives the whole variable domain NAGVMQNPRHLVRRRGQEARLRCSPMKGHSHVYWYRQLPEEGLKFMVYLQKENIIDESGMPKERFSAEFPKEGPSILRIQQVVRGDSAAYFCASSRKTSGRSFYEQYFGPGTRLTVT.

The chain carries TRBV20-1 and TRBJ2-3; the TCRdb D gene call, TRBD1, has no DNA to confirm it. CDR1 is DFQATT and CDR2 is SNEGSKA in the germline V gene (reference sequence). The length of the CDR3 is 12 residues. The CDR3 region is CSAPGAGGACYF.

This chain connects TRBV7-9 to TRBJ1-3. Germline V CDR1 and CDR2: SEHNR, FQNEAQ (reference sequence). The CDR3 spans 16 residues. This chain's CDR3 is CASSSSLSSSGNTIYF. Using reference TRBV7-9 and TRBJ1-3 for the parts outside the CDR3, the full variable domain is DTGVSQNPRHKITKRGQNVTFRCDPISEHNRLYWYRQTLGQGPEFLTYFQNEAQLEKSRLLSDRFSAERPKGSFSTLEIQRTEQGDSAMYLCASSSSLSSSGNTIYFGEGSWLTVV.

J is TRBJ1-6 and V is TRBV6-1; TCRdb returns TRBD1, unconfirmable since there is no DNA. This CDR3 is built from 14 residues. Germline CDR1 reads MNHNS; CDR2 reads SASEGT. The chain's CDR3 is CASSLGQGYSPLHF.

CDR3 in amino acids: CSATPLAPLVYEQFF. This chain uses TRBV20-1 with TRBJ2-1; the TCRdb call, TRBD2, lacks DNA for checking. The length of the CDR3 is 15 residues. Germline V CDR1 and CDR2: DFQATT, SNEGSKA (reference sequence).

This clonotype is medium-sized by frequency. The chain has TRBV7-6 and TRBJ2-3. Germline V lookup: CDR1 SGHVS, CDR2 FNYEAQ. The CDR3 is 12 amino acids. CDR3 in amino acids: CASSLRSNTQYF.

The genes are TRBV18 and TRBJ1-2; the TCRdb D gene call, TRBD1, has no DNA to confirm it. Germline V CDR1 and CDR2: KGHSH, LQKENI. The CDR3 sequence is 15 residues long. CDR3 residues: CASSPGRGQGYGYTF.

The rearrangement joins TRBV7-9 to TRBJ2-1. Germline values: CDR1 SEHNR, CDR2 FQNEAQ (reference sequence). The CDR3 runs 15 residues. CDR3 amino acids: CDSSLAGGSWDEQFF.

Frequency places this clonotype as medium-sized (0.01 to 0.1%). This rearrangement joins TRBV19 to TRBJ1-2; there is no DNA to check the TCRdb D call of TRBD1. The CDR3 runs to 16 residues. CDR1 is LNHDA and CDR2 is SQIVND in the germline V gene (reference sequence). CDR3 loop: CASSMGLRTGSYGYTF.

This clonotype registers medium-sized by frequency. J is TRBJ2-5 and V is TRBV5-6; TCRdb's assignment of TRBD1 cannot be checked, as there is no DNA. Germline V gene data show CDR1 as SGHDT and CDR2 as YYEEEE. The CDR3 is made up of 18 amino acids. The CDR3 here is CASSPKTPDRVDRETQYF.

This clonotype is labeled medium-sized based on frequency. CDR3 sequence: CAWKTSGRNEQFF. The genes are TRBV30 and TRBJ2-1; TCRdb outputs TRBD2, but without DNA this stays unchecked. CDR1 and CDR2 from the germline V gene are GTSNPN and SVGIG (reference sequence). CDR3 size: 13 residues.

This clonotype counts as medium-sized (0.01 to 0.1%) by frequency. The chain has TRBV19 and TRBJ1-3. The CDR3 length is 16 residues. The germline CDR1 and CDR2 sequences are LNHDA and SQIVND (reference sequence). The CDR3 protein is CASSIAFDSSGNTIYF.

This clonotype shows up as medium-sized by frequency. This CDR3 is CASSPDGRYEQYF. The chain joins TRBV19 to TRBJ2-7. The CDR3 totals 13 residues. The V gene's germline CDR1 is LNHDA and CDR2 SQIVND (reference sequence). Full variable domain (missing parts from reference TRBV19 and TRBJ2-7): DGGITQSPKYLFRKEGQNVTLSCEQNLNHDAMYWYRQDPGQGLRLIYYSQIVNDFQKGDIAEGYSVSREKKESFPLTVTSAQKNPTAFYLCASSPDGRYEQYFGPGTRLTVT.

This clonotype is called medium-sized based on its frequency. The chain couples TRBV27 to TRBJ1-2; with no DNA, the TCRdb D assignment of TRBD1 cannot be verified. Per germline, CDR1 MNHEY and CDR2 SMNVEV (reference sequence). This CDR3 is built from 16 residues. The CDR3 here is CASSLEAQGAYYGYTF.